A single sample gave rise to the 19 T cell receptor beta chains below, sequenced in a study of cytomegalovirus exposure and HLA in healthy donors. Primers for the PCR totalled 60 Vbeta and 13 Jbeta. TCRdb's table, derived via immunoSEQ multiplex PCR, lists solely in-frame clones and lacks some. The sample has about 94,000 clones, 79% seen once. The specimen was PBMCs. The receptor source for this set is a woman in her thirties or forties in good health and CMV-seronegative.

This clone was counted a single time. This chain uses TRBV15 with TRBJ1-6; D uncertain. The V gene lost 1 base and the J gene lost 8 bases, with 9 bases spanning the gap. This CDR3 spans 14 amino acids. The germline gives CDR1 LNHNV, CDR2 YYDKDF (reference sequence). CDR3: CATSRATVDSPLHF. DNA for the CDR3: TGTGCCACCAGCAGAGCCACAGTGGATTCACCCCTCCACTTT.

This clone was picked up one time. The CDR3 DNA reads TGTGCCAGCAGCGGGGGGGGGCAGAGGGCCAACGTCCTGACTTTC. It codes for CASSGGGQRANVLTF. The chain recombines TRBV5-4 with TRBJ2-6, with a tentative D call TRBD2 (7 bases). Trimming cost V 4 bases and J 5 bases, with 13 bases left between them. This CDR3 has 15 amino acids. From germline, CDR1 is SGHNT and CDR2 YYREEE (reference sequence).

This clone has only a few counts. This rearrangement joins TRBV4-2 to TRBJ1-2, with a possible D match to TRBD1 (5 bases). Trimming cost V 0 bases and J 2 bases, with 10 bases left between them. In germline, CDR1 is LGHNA, CDR2 YNFKEQ. This CDR3 has 15 residues. Here the CDR3 DNA reads TGTGCCAGCAGCCAAGACCAAGGGGCAAACTATGGCTACACCTTC. Translation: CASSQDQGANYGYTF.

The chain combines TRBV6-1 with TRBJ1-2; the D is unclear. Trimming cost V 3 bases and J 0 bases, with 2 bases left between them. Germline V gives CDR1 MNHNS, CDR2 SASEGT. This CDR3 is built from 12 residues. CDR3 sequence (DNA): TGTGCCAGCAGTGACACTAACTATGGCTACACCTTC. It encodes CASSDTNYGYTF.

The chain joins TRBV7-2 to TRBJ2-5, with 7 bases lining up with TRBD2. The length of the CDR3 is 12 residues. Germline loops: CDR1 SGHTA, CDR2 FQGNSA. V trimming: 5 bases; J trimming: 7 bases; junction bases outside the gene matches: 4. In DNA form, the CDR3 reads TGTGCCAGCAGCCACCGCGGGGGGACCCAGTACTTC. It is translated as CASSHRGGTQYF.

In this sample, this clone turned up once. V and J are TRBV4-3 and TRBJ2-3, with 9 positions matching TRBD2. With V trimmed by 0 bases and J by 6 bases, 10 bases remained unmatched. This CDR3 contains 17 residues. Germline assignment: CDR1 LGHNA and CDR2 YSLEER. This CDR3 reads CASSQDAAGGIRDTQYF. The CDR3 DNA is TGCGCCAGCAGCCAAGATGCAGCGGGGGGTATCCGGGATACGCAGTATTTT.

This clone came up once. This chain connects TRBV2 to TRBJ2-2, with TRBD1 identical over 9 bases. The germline V gene encodes CDR1 SNHLY and CDR2 FYNNEI. V shed 7 bases and J 4 bases; nucleotides not matched to a gene: 7. This CDR3 has 15 residues. The CDR3 DNA sequence: TGTGCCAGCACCGACCTGACAGGGGGCACCGGGGAGCTGTTTTTT. Its translation: CASTDLTGGTGELFF.

For this clone: An end of the junction differs from the germline gene, which may be a read error. This chain links TRBV30 with TRBJ2-7; D is perhaps TRBD1 (5 bases). This CDR3 region has 15 residues. From germline, CDR1 is GTSNPN and CDR2 SVGIG (reference sequence). CDR3 residues: CAWTQGRGLSYEQHF. Written as DNA, the CDR3 is TGTGCCTGGACCCAGGGTAGGGGTCTATCCTACGAGCAGCACTTC.

The rearrangement links TRBV5-1 to TRBJ1-1, with D possibly matching TRBD1 (6 bases). This CDR3 comprises 16 residues. V lost 4 bases to trimming and J lost 3 bases, with 19 bases between them. CDR1 is SGHRS, CDR2 YFSETQ, per germline. The CDR3 nucleotides are TGCGCCAGCAGCACAATTGGGACATCGCAATACACTGAAGCTTTCTTT. It translates to CASSTIGTSQYTEAFF. The full variable domain, its missing parts supplied by reference TRBV5-1 and TRBJ1-1, is KAGVTQTPRYLIKTRGQQVTLSCSPISGHRSVSWYQQTPGQGLQFLFEYFSETQRNKGNFPGRFSGRQFSNSRSEMNVSTLELGDSALYLCASSTIGTSQYTEAFFGQGTRLTVV.

The V gene is TRBV9, the J gene TRBJ2-7; 9 nucleotides align to TRBD1. This CDR3 has 16 residues. Germline lookup yields CDR1 SGDLS and CDR2 YYNGEE. V lost 0 bases, J lost 0 bases, and 4 bases stayed unmatched. Here the CDR3 DNA reads TGTGCCAGCAGCGTAGAGCCGGGACAGGGCTCCTACGAGCAGTACTTC. Its protein product is CASSVEPGQGSYEQYF. The full variable domain, with the rest looked up from reference TRBV9 and TRBJ2-7, is DSGVTQTPKHLITATGQRVTLRCSPRSGDLSVYWYQQSLDQGLQFLIQYYNGEERAKGNILERFSAQQFPDLHSELNLSSLELGDSALYFCASSVEPGQGSYEQYFGPGTRLTVT.

V is TRBV30 and J is TRBJ2-5, with TRBD1 as a possible D gene (6 bases). CDR1 is GTSNPN and CDR2 is SVGIG in the germline V gene (reference sequence). V was cut by 2 bases and J by 4 bases, with 11 bases left in between. CDR3 length equals 13 residues. This CDR3 reads CAWSRGSRETQYF. CDR3 nucleotide sequence: TGTGCCTGGAGTAGGGGGTCTCGAGAGACCCAGTACTTC.

The chain couples TRBV27 to TRBJ2-1, with D possibly TRBD2 on 6 matching bases. The CDR3 extends over 15 amino acids. In germline, CDR1 is MNHEY, CDR2 SMNVEV (reference sequence). V was clipped by 6 bases and J by 4 bases, with 16 bases between them. CDR3 in amino acids: CASRGWGLGYNEQFF. Here the CDR3 DNA reads TGTGCCAGCAGGGGATGGGGACTGGGTTACAATGAGCAGTTCTTC.

The chain uses TRBV29-1 and TRBJ1-1; possible D gene TRBD1, 5 bases. V was trimmed by 6 bases and J by 0 bases, leaving 17 bases between them. Germline values: CDR1 SQVTM, CDR2 ANQGSEA. The CDR3 covers 15 residues. The DNA of the CDR3 is TGCAGCGTACAACGGGGGGTTAAAATGAACACTGAAGCTTTCTTT. Its translation: CSVQRGVKMNTEAFF.

This clone was seen a single time. The V and J genes are TRBV6-5 and TRBJ2-7; D perhaps matches TRBD1 (5 bases). Germline V gene data show CDR1 as MNHEY and CDR2 as SVGAGI. The CDR3 consists of 13 residues. V was shortened by 6 bases and J by 5 bases, with 14 bases between the two germline ends. The CDR3 is CASRLQGDDEQYF. The CDR3 DNA reads as TGTGCCAGCAGACTTCAGGGTGACGACGAGCAGTACTTC.

This clone was seen a single time. In DNA form, the CDR3 reads TGCAGCGTCCGGGACAGCCTAACTGCACCCCTCCACTTT. Protein: CSVRDSLTAPLHF. The chain joins TRBV29-1 to TRBJ1-6; 7 nucleotides match TRBD1. CDR1 is SQVTM and CDR2 is ANQGSEA in the germline V gene. The CDR3 is 13 amino acids. Germline trimming cut 6 bases from V and 11 bases from J; bases unmatched to any gene: 10.

The chain is built from TRBV5-6 and TRBJ2-7, with a weak D call TRBD1 (6 bases). V dropped 5 bases and J dropped 3 bases, with 12 bases sitting between them. Germline CDR1 is SGHDT and CDR2 is YYEEEE. The CDR3 is 13 amino acids. CDR3 region: CASSKGQDYEQYF. In DNA, the CDR3 is TGTGCCAGCAGTAAGGGACAAGACTACGAGCAGTACTTC.

This clone was counted between two and nine times. The chain joins TRBV4-3 to TRBJ1-3; D unclear. CDR3 length: 15 amino acids. CDR1 and CDR2 from the germline V gene are LGHNA and YSLEER. V gave up 0 bases and J gave up 0 bases, with 6 bases separating them. CDR3 in amino acids: CASSQDSISGNTIYF. The DNA for the CDR3 is TGCGCCAGCAGCCAAGATTCCATCTCTGGAAACACCATATATTTT.

The chain links TRBV20-1 to TRBJ1-1; D gene unclear. There are 11 residues in the CDR3. The ends were cut back, 6 bases at V and 1 base at J, with 6 bases in the middle. Germline loops: CDR1 DFQATT, CDR2 SNEGSKA (reference sequence). This CDR3 is CSAAGNTEAFF. DNA of the CDR3: TGCAGTGCGGCGGGGAACACTGAAGCTTTCTTT.

This clone was detected once. The junction differs from germline at one of its ends, possibly a read error. The V call is TRBV5-4, the J call TRBJ1-5; TRBD1 might be the D (5 bases). This CDR3 is 13 amino acids long. Germline CDR1 reads SGHNT; CDR2 reads YYREEE (reference sequence). The CDR3 here is CASSFQGNQPQNF. The CDR3 DNA follows: TGTGCCAGCAGCTTTCAGGGAAATCAGCCCCAGAATTTT.